The sequence of this T cell receptor (beta chain) was determined in a study of blood T cell repertoires in COVID-19. Looking at the study overall: In each case, the material was cDNA or gDNA derived from T cells, B-cell-depleted T cells, or PBMCs.

This table comes from immunoSEQ multiplex PCR, and its TCRdb copy is limited to in-frame clones, with some not included. This sample has tens of thousands of clones; approximately 89% occur once, and the top ten carry 6% to 7.5%. The sequence derives from a woman aged 80 or over with acute or convalescent COVID-19. The source material was peripheral blood.

CDR3 protein: CATSDTAGTDTQYF. Written as DNA, the CDR3 is TGTGCCACCAGTGACACCGCGGGCACAGATACGCAGTATTTT. The chain links TRBV24-1 to TRBJ2-3, with D hard to call. This CDR3 spans 14 amino acids. Trimming took off 4 bases at V and 1 base at J, with 8 bases between the two ends. Germline V lookup: CDR1 KGHDR, CDR2 SFDVKD.